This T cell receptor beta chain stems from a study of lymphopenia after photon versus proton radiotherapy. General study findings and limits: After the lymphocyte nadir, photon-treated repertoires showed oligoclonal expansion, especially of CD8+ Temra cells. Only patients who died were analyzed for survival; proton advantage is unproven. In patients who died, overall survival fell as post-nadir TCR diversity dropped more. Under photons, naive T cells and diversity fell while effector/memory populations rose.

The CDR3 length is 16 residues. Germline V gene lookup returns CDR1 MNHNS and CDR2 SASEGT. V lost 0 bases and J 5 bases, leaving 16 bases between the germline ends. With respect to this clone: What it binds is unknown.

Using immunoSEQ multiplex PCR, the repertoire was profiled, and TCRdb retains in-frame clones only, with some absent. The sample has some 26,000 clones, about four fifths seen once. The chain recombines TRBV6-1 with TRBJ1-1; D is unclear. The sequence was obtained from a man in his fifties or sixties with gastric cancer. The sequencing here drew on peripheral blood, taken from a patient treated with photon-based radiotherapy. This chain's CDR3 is CASSEAMENQRTEAFF. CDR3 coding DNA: TGTGCCAGCAGTGAAGCGATGGAGAACCAGAGAACTGAAGCTTTCTTT.